Listed below are T cell receptor beta chains from one sample, sequenced in a study of T cell responses to AZD1222 COVID-19 vaccine. The assay was immunoSEQ multiplex PCR, and TCRdb's table has in-frame clones only and misses some. The sample lists around 140,000 clones; 85% to 95% were seen once. Material: peripheral blood, obtained after recovery from COVID-19. The receptors here all came from an adult who had recovered from COVID-19. CDR3s include the opening cysteine and the closing phenylalanine or tryptophan. D genes are given only for firm matches. A clone size is listed for some rows: how often the clone was seen (once, few, many), or a class if it is expanded.

TRBV7-9	-	-	TRBJ2-4	CASSPPGPKNIQYF
TRBV18	TRBD2	-	TRBJ2-2	CASSPNQAGGYTGELFF
TRBV10-3	TRBD2	-	TRBJ2-5	CAISDMAGGGTQYF
TRBV28	-	-	TRBJ2-7	CASEGSGSHSYEQYF
TRBV7-9	TRBD2	-	TRBJ2-7	CASSLQLLAGPGEQYF
TRBV19	TRBD2	once	TRBJ2-1	CASSPLTSGRDYNEQFF
TRBV27	-	-	TRBJ1-1	CASSLTLRLRNTEAFF
TRBV7-2	-	-	TRBJ2-3	CASMQFSADTQYF
TRBV19	-	-	TRBJ1-2	CASRLQGHGYTF
TRBV11-2	TRBD2	-	TRBJ2-7	CASSFGTSSFYEQYF
TRBV27	-	-	TRBJ2-7	CASSLRVATYEQYF
TRBV3-1/TRBV3-2	-	-	TRBJ1-1	CASSQGWGGGTEAFF
TRBV29-1	-	-	TRBJ2-7	CSVTTGPYEQYF
TRBV20-1	-	-	TRBJ2-1	CSASSPGGASYNEQFF
TRBV7-9	-	-	TRBJ2-7	CASSLAIEYEQYF
TRBV7-3	-	-	TRBJ2-1	CASSLSSWMDEQFF
TRBV28	TRBD1	-	TRBJ1-5	CASSRDRVNQPQHF
TRBV5-1	-	-	TRBJ1-2	CASWAPGEYGYTF
TRBV9	TRBD1	-	TRBJ1-6	CASSGGQGYSPLHF
TRBV3-1/TRBV3-2	-	-	TRBJ2-1	CASSLNYNEQFF
TRBV28	TRBD1	-	TRBJ1-2	CASSQLTGGYGYTF
TRBV30	-	-	TRBJ2-2	CAWSVRSGGNGELFF
TRBV30	-	-	TRBJ2-3	CAWSVGGYTDTQYF
TRBV15	-	-	TRBJ2-3	CATSRDELASTDTQYF
TRBV9	TRBD2	-	TRBJ2-1	CASSGSRGGYEQFF
TRBV5-4	-	-	TRBJ2-7	CASSWGEGSSFRYF
TRBV6-5	TRBD1	few	TRBJ1-1	CASSPTGVQAFF
TRBV19	TRBD2	once	TRBJ2-1	CATLMTSGGDNEQFF
TRBV27	-	-	TRBJ2-1	CASSLWARGSGEQFF
TRBV12-3/TRBV12-4	TRBD1	-	TRBJ1-2	CASSYGTDYGYTF
TRBV5-1	-	-	TRBJ2-2	CASSLAVLGTGELFF
TRBV9	-	once	TRBJ1-3	CASSDRDTASGNTIYF
TRBV7-3	TRBD1	-	TRBJ2-1	CASSFDRGHNEQFF
TRBV3-1/TRBV3-2	TRBD1	-	TRBJ2-7	CASSQPDRGEQYF
TRBV13	TRBD1	-	TRBJ2-1	CASRIRSGQGRYNEQFF
TRBV5-4	-	-	TRBJ2-7	CASSLGQGPPTEQYF
TRBV29-1	TRBD1	-	TRBJ2-4	CSVRGPLKNIQYF
TRBV19	-	-	TRBJ1-1	CASTLRGGDTEAFF
TRBV28	-	once	TRBJ1-3	CASSLRGVTGNTIYF
TRBV6-5	TRBD1	-	TRBJ2-2	CASRSGGEGTGELFF
TRBV14	-	-	TRBJ2-5	CASSQANRDREGTQYF
TRBV18	TRBD1	-	TRBJ1-3	CASSRPPQGTSGNTIYF
TRBV3-1/TRBV3-2	-	-	TRBJ1-3	CASRPTQKWGNTIYF
TRBV6-2/TRBV6-3	TRBD2	once	TRBJ2-1	CASSQLAGSYNEQFF
TRBV9	TRBD2	-	TRBJ2-7	CASSVDGLAGTYEQYF
TRBV30	-	-	TRBJ1-5	CAWSVPGGPQHF
TRBV6-6	-	-	TRBJ1-6	CASSYSQNNSPLHF
TRBV2	-	-	TRBJ1-1	CASSEDGVDTEAFF
TRBV5-1	-	-	TRBJ2-5	CASSLAGGLAVQETQYF
TRBV6-5	-	-	TRBJ1-1	CASSRGASNTEAFF
TRBV7-2	-	-	TRBJ1-2	CASQGLTYGYTF
TRBV28	TRBD2	-	TRBJ2-5	CASSTQGGEETQYF
TRBV12-3/TRBV12-4	TRBD2	-	TRBJ2-7	CASSSGATYEQYF